A single sample gave rise to the 13 T cell receptor beta chains below, sequenced in a study of blood T cell repertoires in COVID-19. TCRdb's copy holds only in-frame clones and misses some; the assay was immunoSEQ multiplex PCR. The sample contains about 150,000 clones, about 90% of which appear only once. The sample comprised peripheral blood. The receptor source for this set is a man in his fifties with acute or convalescent COVID-19.

The CDR3 DNA is TGTGCCAGCAGCTTAATCCCAGGCCAAGAGACCCAGTACTTC. Its protein is CASSLIPGQETQYF. This sequence joins TRBV7-2 and TRBJ2-5; no definite D call. CDR1 is SGHTA and CDR2 is FQGNSA in the germline V gene. This CDR3 region has 14 residues. Deletions cut 2 bases from V and 1 base from J, with 8 bases between.

The V call is TRBV7-9, the J call TRBJ1-4; 8 bases are shared with TRBD1. The germline V gene has CDR1 SEHNR and CDR2 FQNEAQ (reference sequence). J lost 8 bases, V lost 2 bases, and 7 bases had no gene match. There are 15 residues in the CDR3. The DNA for the CDR3 is TGTGCCAGCAGCTTATCGCTCAGGGGGCACGAAAAACTGTTTTTT. This encodes CASSLSLRGHEKLFF.

The chain carries TRBV2 and TRBJ2-7, with 9 positions matching TRBD1. Germline V gene sequence: CDR1 SNHLY, CDR2 FYNNEI. This CDR3 is built from 18 residues. With 1 base clipped from V and 2 bases from J, the junction kept 12 bases outside the gene matches. CDR3 amino acids: CASSEGYLRDRVAYEQYF. The CDR3 nucleotides are TGTGCCAGCAGTGAAGGGTATCTTAGGGACAGGGTTGCCTACGAGCAGTACTTC. The entire variable domain, with the rest obtained from reference TRBV2 and TRBJ2-7, is as follows: EPEVTQTPSHQVTQMGQEVILRCVPISNHLYFYWYRQILGQKVEFLVSFYNNEISEKSEIFDDQFSVERPDGSNFTLKIRSTKLEDSAMYFCASSEGYLRDRVAYEQYFGPGTRLTVT.

The chain is built from TRBV2 and TRBJ2-1; a possible D gene is TRBD2 (6 bases). V lost 2 bases to trimming and J lost 5 bases, with 16 bases between them. Germline V gene sequence: CDR1 SNHLY, CDR2 FYNNEI. CDR3 size: 16 residues. The CDR3 coding sequence is TGTGCCAGCAGTGAATGGGACTGGGGAGTTCACAATGAGCAGTTCTTC. Translated: CASSEWDWGVHNEQFF.

The V and J genes are TRBV28 and TRBJ1-1; TRBD1 might be the D (6 bases). The CDR3 covers 13 residues. V gave up 6 bases and J gave up 4 bases, with 12 bases separating them. The germline CDR1 and CDR2 sequences are MDHEN and SYDVKM. The CDR3 is CASRTDRSTEAFF. The DNA of the CDR3 is TGTGCCAGCAGAACCGACAGGAGCACTGAAGCTTTCTTT. The whole variable domain, remainder taken from reference TRBV28 and TRBJ1-1, is DVKVTQSSRYLVKRTGEKVFLECVQDMDHENMFWYRQDPGLGLRLIYFSYDVKMKEKGDIPEGYSVSREKKERFSLILESASTNQTSMYLCASRTDRSTEAFFGQGTRLTVV.

The V gene is TRBV28, the J gene TRBJ2-6; a weak D match, TRBD1 (6 bases). V was trimmed by 6 bases and J by 0 bases, leaving 12 bases between them. Germline CDR1 is MDHEN and CDR2 is SYDVKM. There are 16 residues in the CDR3. Written as DNA, the CDR3 is TGTGCCAGCAGACCTGGACAGAGCTCTGGGGCCAACGTCCTGACTTTC. Translated: CASRPGQSSGANVLTF.

This chain connects TRBV6-1 to TRBJ1-2, with 8 bases identical to TRBD1. CDR1 MNHNS and CDR2 SASEGT come from the germline V gene. The CDR3 loop spans 16 amino acids. V was pared by 0 bases and J by 2 bases, with 5 bases of the junction left unmatched. The CDR3 DNA is TGTGCCAGCAGTGAAGCGCTGAGGACAGGGAACTATGGCTACACCTTC. It translates to CASSEALRTGNYGYTF.

The CDR3 loop is CAISPRGQGTDTGELFF. CDR3 bases: TGTGCCATCAGCCCCCGGGGACAGGGAACGGACACCGGGGAGCTGTTTTTT. The V and J genes are TRBV10-3 and TRBJ2-2; 9 bases line up with TRBD1. This CDR3 is built from 17 residues. Germline trimming cut 6 bases from V and 3 bases from J; bases unmatched to any gene: 11. The germline V gene encodes CDR1 ENHRY and CDR2 SYGVKD.

The chain recombines TRBV6-5 with TRBJ1-4; perhaps TRBD1 as D (5 bases). This CDR3 has 14 residues. The V gene's germline CDR1 is MNHEY and CDR2 SVGAGI. Trimming shortened V by 6 bases and J by 7 bases, and 15 bases separated the two germline ends. The CDR3 reads CASRVGRATEKLFF. In DNA form, the CDR3 reads TGTGCCAGCAGGGTCGGCAGGGCCACTGAAAAACTGTTTTTT.

The genes are TRBV9 and TRBJ2-3, with 9 bases identical to TRBD2. CDR1 and CDR2 (germline): SGDLS, YYNGEE. V lost 3 bases to trimming and J lost 2 bases; unmatched junction nucleotides: 10. The CDR3 runs 17 residues. The CDR3 nucleotides read TGTGCCAGCAGCGCCGGAGGTGGGACTAGCTCCACAGATACGCAGTATTTT. Translating it yields CASSAGGGTSSTDTQYF.

In this sample, this clone turned up once. The chain combines TRBV4-1 with TRBJ2-7; D might be TRBD2 (6 bases). V dropped 0 bases and J dropped 4 bases, with 19 bases sitting between them. Germline V gene data show CDR1 as MGHRA and CDR2 as YSYEKL. The CDR3 has 17 residues. The CDR3 DNA reads as TGCGCCAGCAGCCAAGAGGGTGGCGCGGGAAGGGGTTACGAGCAGTACTTC. Its translation is CASSQEGGAGRGYEQYF.

This rearrangement joins TRBV11-2 to TRBJ1-5; maybe TRBD1 (6 bases). V lost 5 bases to trimming and J lost 8 bases, with 19 bases between them. CDR1 is SGHAT, CDR2 FQNNGV, per germline. The CDR3 is made up of 15 amino acids. The CDR3 sequence: CASSLGTLATEPQHF. CDR3 nucleotides: TGTGCCAGCAGCCTCGGGACACTCGCCACTGAGCCCCAGCATTTT.

This clone has only one observation. V gene TRBV5-4 combines with J gene TRBJ2-1; a possible D gene is TRBD1 (5 bases). From germline, CDR1 is SGHNT and CDR2 YYREEE (reference sequence). This CDR3 has 15 residues. Trimming removed 0 bases from V and 5 bases from J, with 12 bases in between. Written as DNA, the CDR3 is TGTGCCAGCAGCTTGGAGGGGCACAATAACAATGAGCAGTTCTTC. Its translation: CASSLEGHNNNEQFF.